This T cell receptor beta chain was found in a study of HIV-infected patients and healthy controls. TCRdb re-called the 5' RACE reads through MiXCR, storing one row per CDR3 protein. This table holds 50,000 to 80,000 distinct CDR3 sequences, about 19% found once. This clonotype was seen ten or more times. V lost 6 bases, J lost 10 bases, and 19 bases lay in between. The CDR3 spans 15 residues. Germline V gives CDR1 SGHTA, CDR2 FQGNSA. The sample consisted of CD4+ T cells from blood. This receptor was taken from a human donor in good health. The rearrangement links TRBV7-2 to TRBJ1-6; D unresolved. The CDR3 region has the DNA TGTGCCAGCAGGTGGTATGAGGGAGGTGGCTCACCCCTCCACTTT. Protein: CASRWYEGGGSPLHF.